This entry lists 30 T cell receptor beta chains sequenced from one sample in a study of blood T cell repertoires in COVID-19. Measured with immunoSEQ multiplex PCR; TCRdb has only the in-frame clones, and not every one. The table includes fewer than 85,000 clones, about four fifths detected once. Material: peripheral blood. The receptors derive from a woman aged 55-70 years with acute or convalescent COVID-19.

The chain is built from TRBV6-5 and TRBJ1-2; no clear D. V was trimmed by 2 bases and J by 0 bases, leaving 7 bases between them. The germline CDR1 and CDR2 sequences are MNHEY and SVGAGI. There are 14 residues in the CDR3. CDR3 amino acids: CASSYQSTNYGYTF. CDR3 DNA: TGTGCCAGCAGTTACCAAAGCACTAACTATGGCTACACCTTC.

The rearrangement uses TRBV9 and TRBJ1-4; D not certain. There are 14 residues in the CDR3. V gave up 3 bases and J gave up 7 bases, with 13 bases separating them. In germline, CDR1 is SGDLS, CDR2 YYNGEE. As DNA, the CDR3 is TGTGCCAGCAGCGCCAGCCCCCGGGGTGAAAAACTGTTTTTT. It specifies CASSASPRGEKLFF.

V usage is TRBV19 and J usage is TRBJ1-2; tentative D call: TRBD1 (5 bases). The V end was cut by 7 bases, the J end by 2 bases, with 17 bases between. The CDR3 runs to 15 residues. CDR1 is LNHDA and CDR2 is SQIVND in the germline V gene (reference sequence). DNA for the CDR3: TGTGCCAGTATCGGAAAAAGACAGTTAAACTATGGCTACACCTTC. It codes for CASIGKRQLNYGYTF.

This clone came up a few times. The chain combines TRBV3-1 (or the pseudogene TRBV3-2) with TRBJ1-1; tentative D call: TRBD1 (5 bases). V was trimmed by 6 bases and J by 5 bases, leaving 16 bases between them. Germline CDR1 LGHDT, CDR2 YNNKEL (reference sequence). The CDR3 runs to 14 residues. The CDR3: CASRERGLRTEAFF. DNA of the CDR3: TGTGCCAGCAGGGAAAGGGGACTTAGGACTGAAGCTTTCTTT.

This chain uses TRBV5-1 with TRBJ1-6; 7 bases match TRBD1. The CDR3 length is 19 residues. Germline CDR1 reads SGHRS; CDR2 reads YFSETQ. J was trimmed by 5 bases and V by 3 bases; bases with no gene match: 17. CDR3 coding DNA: TGCGCCAGCAGCTATAACTTTGAGGACAGGCTGTATCATAATTCACCCCTCCACTTT. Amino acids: CASSYNFEDRLYHNSPLHF.

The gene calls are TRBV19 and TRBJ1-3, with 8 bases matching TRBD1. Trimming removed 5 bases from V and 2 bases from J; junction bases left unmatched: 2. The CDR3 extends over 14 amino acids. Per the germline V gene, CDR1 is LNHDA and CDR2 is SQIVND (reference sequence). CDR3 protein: CASSGQGTGNTIYF. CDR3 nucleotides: TGTGCCAGTAGTGGACAGGGTACTGGAAACACCATATATTTT.

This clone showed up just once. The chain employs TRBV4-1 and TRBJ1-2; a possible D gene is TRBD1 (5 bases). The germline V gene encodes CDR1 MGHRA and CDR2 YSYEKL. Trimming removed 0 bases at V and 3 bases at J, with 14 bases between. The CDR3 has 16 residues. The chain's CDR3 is CASSQDVQGGYYGYTF. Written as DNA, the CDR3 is TGCGCCAGCAGCCAAGATGTCCAGGGAGGGTACTATGGCTACACCTTC.

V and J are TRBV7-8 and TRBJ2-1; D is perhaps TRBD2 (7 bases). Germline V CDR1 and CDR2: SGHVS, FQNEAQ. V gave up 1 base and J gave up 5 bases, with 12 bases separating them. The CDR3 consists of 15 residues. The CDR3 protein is CASSLDRGGHNEQFF. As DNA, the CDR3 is TGTGCCAGCAGCTTAGATCGCGGGGGCCACAATGAGCAGTTCTTC.

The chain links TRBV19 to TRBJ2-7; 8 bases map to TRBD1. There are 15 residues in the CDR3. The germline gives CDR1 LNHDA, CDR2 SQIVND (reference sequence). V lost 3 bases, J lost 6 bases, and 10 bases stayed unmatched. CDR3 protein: CASSIGRQGALEQYF. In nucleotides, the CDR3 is TGTGCCAGTAGTATTGGAAGGCAGGGGGCACTCGAGCAGTACTTC. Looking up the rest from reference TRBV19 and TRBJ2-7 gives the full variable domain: DGGITQSPKYLFRKEGQNVTLSCEQNLNHDAMYWYRQDPGQGLRLIYYSQIVNDFQKGDIAEGYSVSREKKESFPLTVTSAQKNPTAFYLCASSIGRQGALEQYFGPGTRLTVT.

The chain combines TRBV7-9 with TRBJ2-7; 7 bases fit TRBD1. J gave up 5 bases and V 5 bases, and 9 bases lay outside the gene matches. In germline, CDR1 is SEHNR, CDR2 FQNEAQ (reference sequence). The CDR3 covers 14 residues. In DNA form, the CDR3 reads TGTGCCAGCAGCATACGACAGGGCTGGGACGAGCAGTACTTC. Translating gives CASSIRQGWDEQYF. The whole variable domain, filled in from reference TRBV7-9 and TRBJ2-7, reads DTGVSQNPRHKITKRGQNVTFRCDPISEHNRLYWYRQTLGQGPEFLTYFQNEAQLEKSRLLSDRFSAERPKGSFSTLEIQRTEQGDSAMYLCASSIRQGWDEQYFGPGTRLTVT.

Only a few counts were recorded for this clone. CDR3 loop: CASSIASTGGTEAFF. The CDR3 nucleotides are TGTGCCAGTAGTATAGCCTCGACAGGGGGCACTGAAGCTTTCTTT. The chain recombines TRBV19 with TRBJ1-1, with 9 bases lining up with TRBD1. CDR1 and CDR2 (germline): LNHDA, SQIVND (reference sequence). J was trimmed by 4 bases and V by 1 base; bases with no gene match: 4. The CDR3 totals 15 residues.

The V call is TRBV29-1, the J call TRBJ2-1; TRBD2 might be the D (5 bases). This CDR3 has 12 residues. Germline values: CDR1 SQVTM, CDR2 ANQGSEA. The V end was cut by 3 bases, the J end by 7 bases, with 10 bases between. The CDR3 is CSVDFLANEQFF. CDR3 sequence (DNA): TGCAGCGTTGATTTTCTAGCAAATGAGCAGTTCTTC.

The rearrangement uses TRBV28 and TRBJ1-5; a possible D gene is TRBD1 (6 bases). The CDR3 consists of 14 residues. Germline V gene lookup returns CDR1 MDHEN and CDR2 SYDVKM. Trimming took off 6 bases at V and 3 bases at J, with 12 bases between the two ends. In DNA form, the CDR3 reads TGTGCCAGCAGAGTAGGGACATCCAATCAGCCCCAGCATTTT. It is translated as CASRVGTSNQPQHF.

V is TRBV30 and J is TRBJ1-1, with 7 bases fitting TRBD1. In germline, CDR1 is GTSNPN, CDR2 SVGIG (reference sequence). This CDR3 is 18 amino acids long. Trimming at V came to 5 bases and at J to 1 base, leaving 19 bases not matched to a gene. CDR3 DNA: TGTGCCTGGGGCCCCGGCAGGGGGGTAGACAGACGGAACACTGAAGCTTTCTTT. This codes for CAWGPGRGVDRRNTEAFF.

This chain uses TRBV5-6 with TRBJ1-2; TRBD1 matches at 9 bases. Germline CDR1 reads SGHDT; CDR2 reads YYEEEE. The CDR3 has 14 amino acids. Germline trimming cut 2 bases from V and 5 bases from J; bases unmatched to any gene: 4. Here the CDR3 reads CASSFRQGVYGYTF. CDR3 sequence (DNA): TGTGCCAGCAGCTTCCGACAGGGGGTTTATGGCTACACCTTC.

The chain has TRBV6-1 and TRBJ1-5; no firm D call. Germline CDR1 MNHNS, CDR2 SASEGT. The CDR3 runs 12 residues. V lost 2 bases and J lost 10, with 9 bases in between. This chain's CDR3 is CASSEPPGPQHF. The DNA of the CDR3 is TGTGCCAGCAGTGAACCCCCTGGCCCCCAGCATTTT.

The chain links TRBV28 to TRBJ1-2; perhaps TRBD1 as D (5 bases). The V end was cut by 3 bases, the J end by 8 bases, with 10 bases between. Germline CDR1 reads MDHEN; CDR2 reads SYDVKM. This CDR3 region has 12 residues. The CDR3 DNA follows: TGTGCCAGCAGTTTGCAGGGCTCCGGCTACACCTTC. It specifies CASSLQGSGYTF.

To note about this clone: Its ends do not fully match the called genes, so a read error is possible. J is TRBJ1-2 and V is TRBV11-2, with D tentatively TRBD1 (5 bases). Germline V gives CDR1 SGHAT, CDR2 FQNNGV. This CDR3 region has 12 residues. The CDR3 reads CTSSPQGPVYTF. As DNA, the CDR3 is TGTACCAGCAGCCCCCAGGGTCCTGTCTACACCTTC.

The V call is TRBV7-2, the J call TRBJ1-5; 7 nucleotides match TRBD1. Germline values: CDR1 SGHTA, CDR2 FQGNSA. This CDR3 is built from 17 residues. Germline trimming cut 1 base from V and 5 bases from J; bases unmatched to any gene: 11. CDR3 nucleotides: TGTGCCAGCAGCTTAGGAGGCGCCGACAGGGTTTATCAGCCCCAGCATTTT. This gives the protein CASSLGGADRVYQPQHF.

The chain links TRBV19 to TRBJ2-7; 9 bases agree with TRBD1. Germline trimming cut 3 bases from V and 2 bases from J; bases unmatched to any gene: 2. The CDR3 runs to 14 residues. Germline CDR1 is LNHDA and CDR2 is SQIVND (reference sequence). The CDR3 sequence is CASSIGTGTYEQYF. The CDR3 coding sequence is TGTGCCAGTAGTATTGGGACAGGGACCTACGAGCAGTACTTC.

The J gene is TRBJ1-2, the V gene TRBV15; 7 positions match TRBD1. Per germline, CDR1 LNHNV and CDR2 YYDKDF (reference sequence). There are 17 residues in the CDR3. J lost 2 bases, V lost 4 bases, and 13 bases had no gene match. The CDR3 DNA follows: TGTGCCACCAGCACCGGGACAGTGATCTCAGAAAACTATGGCTACACCTTC. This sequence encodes CATSTGTVISENYGYTF.

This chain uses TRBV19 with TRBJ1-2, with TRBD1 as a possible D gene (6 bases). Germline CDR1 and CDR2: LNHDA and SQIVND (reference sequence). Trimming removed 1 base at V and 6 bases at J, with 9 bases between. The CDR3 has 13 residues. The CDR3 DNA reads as TGTGCCAGTAGTATAGTACAGGGTCATGGCTACACCTTC. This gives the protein CASSIVQGHGYTF. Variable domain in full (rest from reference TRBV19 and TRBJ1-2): DGGITQSPKYLFRKEGQNVTLSCEQNLNHDAMYWYRQDPGQGLRLIYYSQIVNDFQKGDIAEGYSVSREKKESFPLTVTSAQKNPTAFYLCASSIVQGHGYTFGSGTRLTVV.

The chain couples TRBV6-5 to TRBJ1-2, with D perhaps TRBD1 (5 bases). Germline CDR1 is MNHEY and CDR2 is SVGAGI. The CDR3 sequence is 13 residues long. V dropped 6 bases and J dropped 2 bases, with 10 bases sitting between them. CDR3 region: CASREGRNYGYTF. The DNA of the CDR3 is TGTGCCAGCAGGGAGGGACGGAACTATGGCTACACCTTC.

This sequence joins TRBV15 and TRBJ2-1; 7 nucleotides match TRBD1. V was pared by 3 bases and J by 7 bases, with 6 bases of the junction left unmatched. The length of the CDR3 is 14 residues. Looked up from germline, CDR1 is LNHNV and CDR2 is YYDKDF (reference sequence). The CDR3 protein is CATSSFAQGNEQFF. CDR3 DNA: TGTGCCACCAGCAGTTTCGCACAGGGGAATGAGCAGTTCTTC.

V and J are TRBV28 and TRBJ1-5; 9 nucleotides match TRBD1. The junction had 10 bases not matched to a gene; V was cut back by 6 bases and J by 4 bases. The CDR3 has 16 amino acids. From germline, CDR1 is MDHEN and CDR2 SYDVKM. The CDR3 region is CASRTQTGGSNQPQHF. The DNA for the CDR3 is TGTGCCAGCAGAACCCAAACAGGGGGCTCAAATCAGCCCCAGCATTTT. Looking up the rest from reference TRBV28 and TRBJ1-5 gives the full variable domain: DVKVTQSSRYLVKRTGEKVFLECVQDMDHENMFWYRQDPGLGLRLIYFSYDVKMKEKGDIPEGYSVSREKKERFSLILESASTNQTSMYLCASRTQTGGSNQPQHFGDGTRLSIL.

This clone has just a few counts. The CDR3 coding sequence is TGCGCCAGCACCCCGACAGGGGACTATGGCTACACCTTC. This sequence encodes CASTPTGDYGYTF. The chain employs TRBV10-2 and TRBJ1-2; 8 nucleotides line up with TRBD1. The CDR3 spans 13 residues. The germline CDR1 and CDR2 sequences are WSHSY and SAAADI. Trimming at V came to 7 bases and at J to 3 bases, leaving 4 bases not matched to a gene.

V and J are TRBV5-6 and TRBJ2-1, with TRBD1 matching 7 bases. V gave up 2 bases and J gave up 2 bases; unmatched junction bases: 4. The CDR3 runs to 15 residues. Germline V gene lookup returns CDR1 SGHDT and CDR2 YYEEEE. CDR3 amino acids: CASSLLDRTYNEQFF. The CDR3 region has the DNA TGTGCCAGCAGCTTACTGGACAGGACCTACAATGAGCAGTTCTTC.

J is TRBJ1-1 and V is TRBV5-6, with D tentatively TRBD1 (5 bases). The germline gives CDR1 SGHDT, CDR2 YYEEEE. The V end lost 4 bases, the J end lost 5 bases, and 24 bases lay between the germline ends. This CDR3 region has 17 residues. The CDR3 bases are TGTGCCAGCAGCCCTAGGGTACAACGCAGGGATCTGACTGAAGCTTTCTTT. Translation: CASSPRVQRRDLTEAFF.

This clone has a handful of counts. In nucleotides, the CDR3 is TGCAGCGTTGTATCTAACGTACTAATAAAGAACACTGAAGCTTTCTTT. This sequence encodes CSVVSNVLIKNTEAFF. This rearrangement joins TRBV29-1 to TRBJ1-1; D gene uncertain. CDR3 length equals 16 residues. Germline CDR1 is SQVTM and CDR2 is ANQGSEA. The V end lost 4 bases, the J end lost 1 base, and 19 bases lay between the germline ends.

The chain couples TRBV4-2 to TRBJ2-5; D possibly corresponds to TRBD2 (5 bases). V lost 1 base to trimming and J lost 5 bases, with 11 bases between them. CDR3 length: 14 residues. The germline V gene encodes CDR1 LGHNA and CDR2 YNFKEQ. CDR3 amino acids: CASSQGSRRETQYF. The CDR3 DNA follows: TGTGCCAGCAGCCAAGGGTCCAGGAGGGAGACCCAGTACTTC.